Listed here is a single TCR beta chain. The antigen remains undetermined. This specimen belongs to a study of OX40 agonist ivuxolimab in advanced cancers. Study overall: An agonistic human IgG2 monoclonal antibody against OX40 (CD134) was given. Partial responses were recorded for three patients, including one with hepatocellular carcinoma and two with cutaneous melanoma.

Germline V lookup: CDR1 MNHNY, CDR2 SVGAGI (reference sequence). The length of the CDR3 is 15 residues. Trimming cost V 7 bases and J 0 bases; bases outside gene matches: 6. Study outcomes and limitations: Relatively little clonal expansion, among the lowest observed, appeared in partial responders at 0.1-3.0 mg/kg.

Generated by immunoSEQ multiplex PCR, the TCRdb table keeps only in-frame clones and is missing some. The sample holds tens of thousands of clones, 81% seen once. The chain is built from TRBV6-6 and TRBJ1-5; 7 positions match TRBD1. This TCR was sampled from an adult with an advanced solid tumor such as melanoma, head and neck, liver or kidney cancer. Sample: CD4+ or CD8+ T cells sorted from blood, taken in a trial of the OX40 agonist ivuxolimab. This CDR3 reads CASNKGQYSNQPQHF. CDR3 bases: TGTGCCAGCAACAAGGGACAGTATAGCAATCAGCCCCAGCATTTT.